This T cell receptor (beta chain) was captured in a study of OX40 agonist ivuxolimab in advanced cancers. In terms of the full investigation: Ivuxolimab was a fully human IgG2 agonistic monoclonal antibody targeting the costimulatory receptor OX40 (CD134). The paper describes the monotherapy dose-escalation part (N ≈ 52 patients) of the phase I trial of ivuxolimab. Partial responses occurred in three dose-escalation patients, of whom one had hepatocellular carcinoma and two had cutaneous melanoma. In the dose-escalation cohort, roughly 80% of patients were male, and the mean age was roughly 60 years, with a range of about 23 to 85. Peripheral TCRbeta sequencing aimed to test whether ivuxolimab altered TCR sequence diversity and caused clonal T-cell expansion. Intravenous ivuxolimab was administered to patients every 2 weeks at six dose levels: 0.01, 0.1, 0.3, 1.5, 3 and 10 mg/kg. Of the roughly 52 patients in dose escalation, about 20 had hepatocellular carcinoma, about 15 had melanoma, 9 had renal cell carcinoma and 9 had head and neck cancer. Prior anti-PD-1, anti-PD-L1 or anti-CTLA-4 therapy was permitted, and checkpoint inhibitors had been received by less than 45% of dose-escalation patients.

To sequence the TCRbeta CDR3 region, genomic DNA was isolated from the sorted cells. The immunoSEQ Assay was used for sequencing of TCRbeta CDR3 regions. TCRdb provides this immuneACCESS table in a form limited to in-frame rearrangements. Some clones are lacking; in checked studies, under half of them reflect an unresolved V gene, and why the rest are absent is not known. Counted in this sample were around 40,000 clones; around four fifths of them appeared once. Of the sample, 21% falls within the top ten clones. Patients with autoimmune disease history or receiving systemic immunosuppression were excluded from the trial. Peripheral blood for TCR sequencing was collected from all dose cohorts at baseline, on cycle 4 day 1, and on cycle 7 day 1. The samples were taken from a phase I, first-in-human, multicenter, open-label dose-escalation trial of ivuxolimab. Adults with locally advanced or metastatic head and neck squamous cell, hepatocellular, melanoma or renal cell carcinoma were enrolled in the trial. Before TCR sequencing, CD4+ T cells and CD8+ T cells from peripheral blood were sorted into separate populations.

Trimming leaves V shorter by 4 bases and J shorter by 4 bases, with the junction holding 17 bases beyond the gene matches. Taken from cysteine to phenylalanine, the CDR3 has 18 residues. Solely the CDR3 DNA is kept, with 54 bases framed from the first base. For CDR1 and CDR2, the germline V gene (reference sequence) lists SGHNT and YYREEE. With regard to this clone: This clone's antigen is unknown. The input lacks base qualities; no much larger clone sits a single base away.

Study-wide conclusions, independent of this receptor: In partial responders in the 0.1-3.0 mg/kg groups, normalized peripheral clonal expansion was found to be among the lowest, especially among CD8+ T cells. Low levels of normalized T-cell clonal expansion were also seen in some patients who did not respond. At doses from 0.1 to 3.0 mg/kg, clonal expansion was seen in both CD4+ and CD8+ blood T cells between baseline and week 6. After ivuxolimab, CD8+ T cells had more expanded clones than CD4+ T cells on average. The antigen specificity of the clonally expanded peripheral T cells was not determined.

The sequenced sample was CD4+ or CD8+ T cells sorted from blood, obtained in a trial of the OX40 agonist ivuxolimab. This clonotype was obtained from an adult with an advanced solid tumor such as melanoma, head and neck, liver or kidney cancer. The chain employs TRBV5-4 and TRBJ2-5; the central 9 bases match TRBD2. This receptor carries the CDR3 CASSPDPKGLAGPETQYF. The nucleotide sequence is TGTGCCAGCAGCCCGGACCCCAAGGGGCTAGCGGGGCCAGAGACCCAGTACTTC.